Presented here are 9 T cell receptor beta chains from one specimen sequenced in a study of PD-L1 blockade in urothelial cancer. Profiling relied on immunoSEQ multiplex PCR, and the TCRdb table lists in-frame clones only, not all of them. The sample lists tens of thousands of clones; approximately 80% were seen once. The starting material was PBMCs, obtained around atezolizumab (anti-PD-L1) treatment. The receptors were gathered from a man in his 70s with urothelial cancer.

This chain's CDR3 is CAWSVSNSGNTIYF. The CDR3, as DNA: TGTGCCTGGAGTGTAAGCAACTCTGGAAACACCATATATTTT. The rearrangement links TRBV30 to TRBJ1-3; D unresolved. Germline V CDR1 and CDR2: GTSNPN, SVGIG (reference sequence). The CDR3 is made up of 14 amino acids. V lost 0 bases and J lost 0, with 6 bases in between.

J is TRBJ2-7 and V is TRBV28, with TRBD2 matching over 11 bases. The CDR3 consists of 15 residues. Germline V gene sequence: CDR1 MDHEN, CDR2 SYDVKM. Trimming cost V 1 base and J 5 bases; bases outside gene matches: 4. CDR3 amino acids: CASSLLLAGVNEQYF. The CDR3 coding sequence is TGTGCCAGCAGTTTATTACTAGCGGGAGTAAACGAGCAGTACTTC.

V gene TRBV6-6 combines with J gene TRBJ2-3, with a weak D call TRBD1 (5 bases). The germline V and J ends were trimmed by 5 bases and 1 base, with 13 bases remaining between them. The CDR3 runs to 15 residues. Germline CDR1 is MNHNY and CDR2 is SVGAGI (reference sequence). The CDR3 here is CASSVGRARTDTQYF. The CDR3 coding sequence is TGTGCCAGCAGTGTAGGCAGGGCGCGCACAGATACGCAGTATTTT.

This clone has only a few counts. The CDR3 here is CASSFRGKYEQYF. CDR3 coding DNA: TGTGCCAGCAGTTTTCGAGGGAAGTACGAGCAGTACTTC. The chain is built from TRBV28 and TRBJ2-7, with a tentative D call TRBD2 (5 bases). The V gene's germline CDR1 is MDHEN and CDR2 SYDVKM. Trimming stripped 3 bases from V and 4 bases from J, with 10 bases between. This CDR3 has 13 amino acids.

In this sample, this clone turned up a few times. This chain uses TRBV5-1 with TRBJ1-5; 9 positions match TRBD1. Trimming took 4 bases from V and 7 from J; bases not matched to a gene: 6. The germline CDR1 and CDR2 sequences are SGHRS and YFSETQ. The CDR3 is 14 residues long. CDR3 sequence: CASSPGQGLQPQHF. In nucleotides, the CDR3 is TGCGCCAGCAGCCCGGGACAGGGTTTACAGCCCCAGCATTTT.

The chain carries TRBV19 and TRBJ2-7; 7 nucleotides agree with TRBD1. V trimming: 4 bases; J trimming: 2 bases; junction bases outside the gene matches: 17. This CDR3 is built from 18 residues. The germline gives CDR1 LNHDA, CDR2 SQIVND (reference sequence). The CDR3 here is CASSTGTEGTETPYEQYF. The CDR3 bases are TGTGCCAGTAGTACAGGGACAGAGGGCACGGAAACCCCCTACGAGCAGTACTTC.

The rearrangement links TRBV14 to TRBJ2-5; TRBD2 matches at 7 bases. V dropped 1 base and J dropped 4; count of bases not matched to a gene: 12. This CDR3 is built from 17 residues. Germline CDR1 and CDR2: SGHDN and FVKESK. CDR3 residues: CASSQGGGLPGGETQYF. As DNA, the CDR3 is TGTGCCAGCAGCCAAGGGGGGGGACTACCCGGGGGAGAGACCCAGTACTTC.

This rearrangement joins TRBV5-1 to TRBJ2-3; D may be TRBD1 (5 bases). With 4 bases removed from V and 3 bases from J, the gap between germline ends came to 15 bases. The CDR3 totals 15 residues. The germline V gene encodes CDR1 SGHRS and CDR2 YFSETQ. The chain's CDR3 is CASSVRAQGTDTQYF. The CDR3 coding sequence is TGCGCCAGCAGCGTCAGAGCTCAGGGTACAGATACGCAGTATTTT.

This clone was picked up one time. This chain uses TRBV5-1 with TRBJ1-1; the D gene is possibly TRBD1 (5 bases). The germline CDR1 and CDR2 sequences are SGHRS and YFSETQ. V was shortened by 2 bases and J by 1 base, with 9 bases between the two germline ends. CDR3 size: 14 residues. In DNA form, the CDR3 reads TGCGCCAGCAGCTTTGGGGGGGGGAACACTGAAGCTTTCTTT. It specifies CASSFGGGNTEAFF.